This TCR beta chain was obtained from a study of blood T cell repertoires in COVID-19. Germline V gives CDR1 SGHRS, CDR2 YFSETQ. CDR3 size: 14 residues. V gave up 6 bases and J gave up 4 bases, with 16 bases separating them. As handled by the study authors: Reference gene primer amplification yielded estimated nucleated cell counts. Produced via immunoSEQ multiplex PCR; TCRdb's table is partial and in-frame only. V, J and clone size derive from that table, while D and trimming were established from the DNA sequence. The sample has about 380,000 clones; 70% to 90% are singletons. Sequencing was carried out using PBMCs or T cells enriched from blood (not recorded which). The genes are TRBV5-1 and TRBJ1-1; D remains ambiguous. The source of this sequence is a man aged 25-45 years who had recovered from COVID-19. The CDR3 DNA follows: TGCGCCAGCACCCTCCAACTCCCGGGCACTGAAGCTTTCTTT. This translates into CASTLQLPGTEAFF.